One T cell receptor beta chain is described in this entry. What it binds is not known. The data are from a study of vaccination and CD4 T cells after COVID-19. Study-level information: Investigators stimulated cells with overlapping spike peptides drawn from SARS-CoV-2, HCoV-NL63, HCoV-OC43 and HCoV-229E.

Sequenced with the Oncomine TCR Beta short-read assay was DNA taken from cultured CD4+ T cells. TCRdb reprocessed the PCR reads with MiXCR, giving one entry per CDR3 protein. The table shows fewer than 2,000 distinct CDR3 sequences, with approximately 70% occurring only once. V lost 1 base, J lost 7 bases, and 5 bases lay in between. Germline V gene data show CDR1 as MNHEY and CDR2 as SVGEGT. The CDR3 is 12 amino acids. Regarding treatment: 10-day PBMC culture with coronavirus spike peptide pools or control peptides (ViraFEST assay). V is TRBV6-2 or TRBV6-3 and J is TRBJ2-1; D perhaps matches TRBD2 (5 bases). The sample consisted of CD4+ T cells from blood, cultured in vitro, taken after SARS-CoV-2 vaccination. The clonotype originates from a human donor who had recovered from COVID-19. CDR3 sequence (DNA): TGTGCCAGCAGTTACTGGAGGAATGAGCAGTTCTTC. This encodes CASSYWRNEQFF.